The next 23 T cell receptor beta chains were all read from a single sample in a study of T-cell reconstitution after alpha-beta-depleted transplantation in children (dated by TCRdb to about 2016). Libraries were made using PCR. The listed sequencing device is Illumina HiSeq 2500. Molecular barcoding was employed in the preparation of TCR libraries, with unique molecular identifiers being used to normalize TCRbeta repertoire quantification. TCRdb redid the processing of the public reads, applying fastp at Q25 and MiXCR, and retained in-frame beta chains. Rows with a matching CDR3 protein are joined into one entry that keeps the most common DNA and genes. The sample yields about 980,000 distinct CDR3 sequences; about 29% were counted once. The ten largest clones add up to about 28% of the sample. This specimen's treatment or condition label, per the study, means: allogeneic hematopoietic cell transplantation with graft depleted of TCRalphabeta T cells and CD19 B cells.

Sequencing used PBMCs, mostly from graft donor cells, obtained 360 days after TCRalphabeta/CD19-depleted stem cell transplant. These receptor sequences come from a boy younger than two who had a stem cell transplant for SCID, so the T cells may come from the graft donor.

This clonotype appeared a few times. The chain combines TRBV7-2 with TRBJ1-1, with D perhaps TRBD1 (5 bases). Germline CDR1 SGHTA, CDR2 FQGNSA. Trimming removed 5 bases at V and 10 bases at J, with 23 bases between. The CDR3 is 15 residues long. This CDR3 is CASSPTGGTGGRAFF. The CDR3 coding sequence is TGTGCCAGCAGCCCCACGGGGGGGACGGGGGGGAGAGCTTTCTTT.

The CDR3 region has the DNA TGCAGTGCTAGGGGACTAGCATCCTACGAGCAGTACTTC. This codes for CSARGLASYEQYF. The rearrangement joins TRBV20-1 to TRBJ2-7, with 9 bases matching TRBD2. The V segment lost 3 bases and the J segment 1 base; nucleotides outside the gene matches: 1. The CDR3 totals 13 residues. Germline V gene sequence: CDR1 DFQATT, CDR2 SNEGSKA (reference sequence).

The chain recombines TRBV6-1 with TRBJ2-3; 10 bases are shared with TRBD2. Germline V gene data show CDR1 as MNHNS and CDR2 as SASEGT. V shed 8 bases, J shed 3 bases, and the junction held 11 bases outside the gene matches. The CDR3 spans 16 residues. This chain's CDR3 is CASRNGASGGTDTQYF. The CDR3 DNA sequence: TGTGCCAGCCGGAACGGGGCTAGCGGGGGAACAGATACGCAGTATTTT.

J is TRBJ2-1 and V is TRBV5-1; a possible D gene is TRBD2 (6 bases). CDR3 size: 13 residues. CDR1 is SGHRS and CDR2 is YFSETQ in the germline V gene. V dropped 6 bases and J dropped 6 bases, with 13 bases sitting between them. The CDR3 region is CASTTTSSNEQFF. The CDR3 bases are TGCGCCAGCACCACCACTAGCTCCAATGAGCAGTTCTTC.

This chain connects TRBV12-3 or TRBV12-4 to TRBJ2-7; D is unresolved. This CDR3 spans 13 amino acids. V dropped 5 bases and J dropped 1 base, with 9 bases sitting between them. Written as DNA, the CDR3 is TGTGCCAGCAGTGCCGACACGTCCTACGAGCAGTACTTC. Translating gives CASSADTSYEQYF.

The gene calls are TRBV2 and TRBJ1-5; TRBD1 is a possible D gene (5 bases). With 1 base removed from V and 0 bases from J, the gap between germline ends came to 28 bases. Germline V gives CDR1 SNHLY, CDR2 FYNNEI. This CDR3 spans 22 amino acids. The CDR3 nucleotides are TGTGCCAGCAGTGAAGATTCTATCGCTAGGGGCCCTAGGTGGAATAGCAATCAGCCCCAGCATTTT. This translates into CASSEDSIARGPRWNSNQPQHF.

The genes are TRBV5-5 and TRBJ1-2, with TRBD1 as a possible D gene (5 bases). The CDR3 covers 16 residues. V lost 0 bases, J lost 2 bases, and 14 bases lay in between. Germline V gene sequence: CDR1 SGHKS, CDR2 YYEKEE (reference sequence). Here the CDR3 DNA reads TGTGCCAGCAGCTTGGGAGGACCGACAGCCAACTATGGCTACACCTTC. Amino acid sequence: CASSLGGPTANYGYTF.

The chain employs TRBV11-1 and TRBJ2-3; 14 nucleotides align to TRBD2. This CDR3 is built from 18 residues. CDR1 and CDR2 (germline): SGHAT, FQDESV (reference sequence). The trim removed 5 bases at V and 0 bases at J, leaving 7 bases unmatched. This CDR3 reads CASSPRGLAGGSTDTQYF. As DNA, the CDR3 is TGTGCCAGCAGCCCCCGCGGACTAGCGGGGGGTAGCACAGATACGCAGTATTTT.

The rearrangement uses TRBV5-1 and TRBJ2-3; 11 bases match TRBD2. V shed 1 base and J 7 bases; nucleotides not matched to a gene: 5. The germline V gene encodes CDR1 SGHRS and CDR2 YFSETQ. The CDR3 spans 15 residues. The CDR3 reads CASSLSLAGGHTQYF. CDR3 coding DNA: TGCGCCAGCAGCTTGTCCCTAGCGGGGGGACATACGCAGTATTTT. The full variable domain, completed using reference TRBV5-1 and TRBJ2-3, is KAGVTQTPRYLIKTRGQQVTLSCSPISGHRSVSWYQQTPGQGLQFLFEYFSETQRNKGNFPGRFSGRQFSNSRSEMNVSTLELGDSALYLCASSLSLAGGHTQYFGPGTRLTVL.

This chain uses TRBV7-9 with TRBJ2-2; D is unclear. Deletions cut 1 base from V and 0 bases from J, with 9 bases between. The CDR3 spans 16 residues. Germline values: CDR1 SEHNR, CDR2 FQNEAQ (reference sequence). The CDR3 loop is CASSLGAVANTGELFF. In nucleotides, the CDR3 is TGTGCCAGCAGCTTAGGGGCAGTCGCGAACACCGGGGAGCTGTTTTTT.

This clonotype has only a few counts. The chain links TRBV28 to TRBJ1-1, with D possibly TRBD1 on 5 matching bases. The CDR3 spans 15 residues. Trimming removed 4 bases from V and 1 base from J, with 13 bases in between. The germline CDR1 and CDR2 sequences are MDHEN and SYDVKM. The CDR3 coding sequence is TGTGCCAGCAGTTCTCTAGGGGAGTGGAACACTGAAGCTTTCTTT. It translates to CASSSLGEWNTEAFF.

The V and J genes are TRBV7-2 and TRBJ2-7; TRBD1 is a possible D gene (6 bases). Germline loops: CDR1 SGHTA, CDR2 FQGNSA. The V end lost 5 bases, the J end lost 3 bases, and 17 bases lay between the germline ends. CDR3 length equals 15 residues. CDR3 coding DNA: TGTGCCAGCAGCCCGCCCAACAGGGATTTCTACGAGCAGTACTTC. Amino acids: CASSPPNRDFYEQYF.

In its sample, this clonotype was seen once. The V call is TRBV13, the J call TRBJ1-3; D ambiguous. Germline V gives CDR1 PRHDT, CDR2 FYEKMQ (reference sequence). Deletions cut 3 bases from V and 0 bases from J, with 9 bases between. This CDR3 has 15 amino acids. CDR3 region: CASSFRSASGNTIYF. The CDR3 region has the DNA TGTGCCAGCAGCTTTCGGTCAGCCTCTGGAAACACCATATATTTT.

The rearrangement uses TRBV4-1 and TRBJ1-1, with 8 bases lining up with TRBD1. Germline loops: CDR1 MGHRA, CDR2 YSYEKL. V shed 4 bases and J 2 bases; nucleotides not matched to a gene: 12. The CDR3 runs 17 residues. In DNA form, the CDR3 reads TGCGCCAGCAGCCTCGGACAGGGCGGGCCCTTAAACACTGAAGCTTTCTTT. Its translation is CASSLGQGGPLNTEAFF.

This clonotype appeared a few times. V and J are TRBV7-2 and TRBJ2-1, with 10 nucleotides matching TRBD2. The V segment lost 0 bases and the J segment 10 bases; nucleotides outside the gene matches: 6. Germline-derived CDR1 and CDR2 are SGHTA and FQGNSA. This CDR3 has 15 amino acids. CDR3 sequence (DNA): TGTGCCAGCAGCTTAGCCCTAGCGGGGGCCCTAGAGCAGTTCTTC. This gives the protein CASSLALAGALEQFF.

This chain connects TRBV5-1 to TRBJ1-4; D remains ambiguous. CDR3 length equals 16 residues. From germline, CDR1 is SGHRS and CDR2 YFSETQ. V was trimmed by 0 bases and J by 1 base, leaving 10 bases between them. The CDR3 spells CASSLEGLLTNEKLFF. The CDR3 DNA reads TGCGCCAGCAGCTTGGAAGGGCTGTTAACTAATGAAAAACTGTTTTTT.

CDR3 sequence: CASSYGGGILSYEQYF. CDR3 in DNA: TGTGCCAGCAGTTACGGGGGAGGGATCCTAAGCTACGAGCAGTACTTC. V is TRBV6-5 and J is TRBJ2-7; TRBD2 matches 7 bases. The trim removed 2 bases at V and 3 bases at J, leaving 10 bases unmatched. The CDR3 length is 16 residues. CDR1 MNHEY and CDR2 SVGAGI come from the germline V gene.

This chain's CDR3 is CASWTGSHNEQFF. CDR3 DNA sequence: TGTGCCAGTTGGACAGGGTCACACAATGAGCAGTTCTTC. The chain combines TRBV6-2 or TRBV6-3 with TRBJ2-1, with 8 bases fitting TRBD1. Germline loops: CDR1 MNHEY, CDR2 SVGEGT. V was clipped by 9 bases and J by 5 bases; unmatched bases: 6. The CDR3 is 13 amino acids.

The chain employs TRBV10-3 and TRBJ2-1; D is ambiguous. V was cut by 4 bases and J by 3 bases, with 10 bases left in between. The CDR3 has 14 amino acids. Germline values: CDR1 ENHRY, CDR2 SYGVKD. The CDR3 loop reads CAISVSDGYNEQFF. The CDR3 DNA sequence: TGTGCCATCAGTGTTTCGGACGGCTACAATGAGCAGTTCTTC.

This chain links TRBV5-1 with TRBJ2-6; maybe TRBD1 (6 bases). The V gene's germline CDR1 is SGHRS and CDR2 YFSETQ. This CDR3 has 18 amino acids. Trimming stripped 5 bases from V and 0 bases from J, with 18 bases between. CDR3: CASSASVQGSSGANVLTF. The DNA of the CDR3 is TGCGCCAGCAGTGCTTCCGTACAGGGCAGCTCTGGGGCCAACGTCCTGACTTTC.

This clonotype was counted many times. CDR3 DNA: TGCGCCAGCAGCTTGAGCGGGGGAACCTACAATGAGCAGTTCTTC. Translation gives CASSLSGGTYNEQFF. This chain uses TRBV5-1 with TRBJ2-1, with 8 bases matching TRBD2. In germline, CDR1 is SGHRS, CDR2 YFSETQ. The junction had 2 bases not matched to a gene; V was cut back by 1 base and J by 2 bases. This CDR3 has 15 amino acids.

The chain links TRBV2 to TRBJ1-1; 7 positions agree with TRBD1. Germline V gives CDR1 SNHLY, CDR2 FYNNEI. This CDR3 region has 14 residues. V shed 6 bases and J 1 base; nucleotides not matched to a gene: 5. The DNA of the CDR3 is TGTGCCAGCAGGACGGGACAGCAGAACACTGAAGCTTTCTTT. This sequence encodes CASRTGQQNTEAFF.

The rearrangement links TRBV18 to TRBJ2-3; D possibly corresponds to TRBD1 (6 bases). Germline V gene sequence: CDR1 KGHSH, CDR2 LQKENI. This CDR3 is built from 15 residues. V was shortened by 3 bases and J by 5 bases, with 15 bases between the two germline ends. The CDR3, as DNA: TGTGCCAGCTCACCGGCCAGGGGAATGGTAGATACGCAGTATTTT. This encodes CASSPARGMVDTQYF.